This T cell receptor beta chain was documented in a study of control samples from healthy donors and cancer patients. This clone was picked up one time. Measured with immunoSEQ multiplex PCR; TCRdb has only the in-frame clones, and not every one. The table shows 140,000 to 150,000 clones, with about nine tenths occurring only once. The CDR3 is 12 amino acids. Germline CDR1 and CDR2: MNHEY and SMNVEV (reference sequence). The V and J ends lost 8 bases and 7 bases respectively, with 12 bases between them. The sequencing input was blood. This TCR was recovered from a man younger than 45 in good health. The chain joins TRBV27 to TRBJ1-5; D unresolved. The CDR3 is CASSEGGQPQHF. The CDR3, as DNA: TGTGCCAGCTCGGAAGGAGGGCAGCCCCAGCATTTT.